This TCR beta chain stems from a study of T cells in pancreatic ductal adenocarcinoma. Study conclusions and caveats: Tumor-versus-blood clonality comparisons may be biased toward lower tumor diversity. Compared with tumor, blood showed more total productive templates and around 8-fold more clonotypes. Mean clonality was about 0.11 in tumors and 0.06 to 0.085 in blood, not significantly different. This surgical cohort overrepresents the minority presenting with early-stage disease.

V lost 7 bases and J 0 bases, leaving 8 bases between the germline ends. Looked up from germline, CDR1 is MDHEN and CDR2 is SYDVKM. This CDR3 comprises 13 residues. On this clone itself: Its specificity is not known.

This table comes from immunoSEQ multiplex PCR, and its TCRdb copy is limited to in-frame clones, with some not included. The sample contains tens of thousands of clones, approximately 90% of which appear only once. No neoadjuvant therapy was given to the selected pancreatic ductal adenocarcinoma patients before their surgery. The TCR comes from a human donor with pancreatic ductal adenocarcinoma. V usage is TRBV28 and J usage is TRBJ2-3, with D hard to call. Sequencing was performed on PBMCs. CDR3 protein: CASIPRSTDTQYF. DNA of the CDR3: TGTGCCAGCATCCCTCGGAGCACAGATACGCAGTATTTT.